What follows are 24 T cell receptor beta chains derived from one specimen sequenced in a study of blood T cell repertoires in COVID-19. Profiling relied on immunoSEQ multiplex PCR, and the TCRdb table lists in-frame clones only, not all of them. The table includes under 400,000 clones, 88% detected once. Material for sequencing was PBMCs or T cells enriched from blood (not recorded which). Every receptor here comes from a woman aged 25 to 39 who had been exposed to COVID-19.

This clone was counted only a few times. The rearrangement joins TRBV7-3 to TRBJ2-7; 8 bases fit TRBD1. Germline V CDR1 and CDR2: SGHTA, FQGTGA. This CDR3 has 13 amino acids. With 2 bases clipped from V and 6 bases from J, the junction kept 3 bases outside the gene matches. CDR3 bases: TGTGCCAGCAGCTTAGACGGGACAGGCGAGCAGTACTTC. Its translation is CASSLDGTGEQYF.

The J gene is TRBJ1-6, the V gene TRBV30; TRBD1 aligns across 8 bases. Looked up from germline, CDR1 is GTSNPN and CDR2 is SVGIG (reference sequence). CDR3 length: 13 amino acids. J was trimmed by 9 bases and V by 5 bases; bases with no gene match: 6. The CDR3 DNA sequence: TGTGCCTGGGACAGGGGAGTAGGTTCACCCCTCCACTTT. Amino acid sequence: CAWDRGVGSPLHF.

This chain links TRBV5-1 with TRBJ2-5; D might be TRBD2 (6 bases). Germline V CDR1 and CDR2: SGHRS, YFSETQ. The CDR3 has 12 residues. The ends were cut back, 9 bases at V and 2 bases at J, with 11 bases in the middle. The CDR3: CATRLDQETQYF. In nucleotides, the CDR3 is TGCGCCACCCGACTAGATCAAGAGACCCAGTACTTC.

The J gene is TRBJ2-6, the V gene TRBV18, with 7 bases identical to TRBD1. Germline V gene lookup returns CDR1 KGHSH and CDR2 LQKENI. Trimming removed 3 bases from V and 0 bases from J; junction bases left unmatched: 8. This CDR3 is 18 amino acids long. The CDR3: CASSPRQGGHSGANVLTF. The CDR3 DNA follows: TGTGCCAGCTCACCCCGACAGGGCGGGCACTCTGGGGCCAACGTCCTGACTTTC.

This clone was counted only a few times. V usage is TRBV5-8 and J usage is TRBJ2-3; D is possibly TRBD2 (5 bases). Germline CDR1 SGHTS, CDR2 YDEGEE. Trimming left V 4 bases short and J 4 bases short, with 7 bases between. The CDR3 contains 12 residues. As DNA, the CDR3 is TGTGCCAGCAGCCAGAGGGCAGATACGCAGTATTTT. It translates to CASSQRADTQYF.

The chain carries TRBV7-9 and TRBJ1-2, with 8 bases fitting TRBD1. After removal of 5 bases from V and 1 base from J, the junction contained 3 bases not matched to a gene. CDR1 and CDR2 from the germline V gene are SEHNR and FQNEAQ (reference sequence). The CDR3 sequence is 14 residues long. The CDR3 protein is CASSRTGFNYGYTF. The CDR3 DNA is TGTGCCAGCAGCCGGACAGGGTTTAACTATGGCTACACCTTC.

This chain joins TRBV30 and TRBJ2-5; TRBD2 agrees at 10 bases. This CDR3 region has 14 residues. J was trimmed by 2 bases and V by 5 bases; bases with no gene match: 5. Germline V gives CDR1 GTSNPN, CDR2 SVGIG (reference sequence). The CDR3 is CAWASGSSQETQYF. The CDR3 nucleotides read TGTGCCTGGGCTAGCGGGAGTTCACAAGAGACCCAGTACTTC.

CDR3 sequence: CASSLPGDRGYSNQPQHF. CDR3 coding DNA: TGCGCCAGCAGCTTGCCCGGCGACAGGGGGTATAGCAATCAGCCCCAGCATTTT. V gene TRBV5-1 combines with J gene TRBJ1-5, with 9 bases identical to TRBD1. V gave up 1 base and J gave up 0 bases; unmatched junction bases: 8. This CDR3 has 18 residues. The germline CDR1 and CDR2 sequences are SGHRS and YFSETQ.

V gene TRBV12-5 combines with J gene TRBJ2-2; 8 bases map to TRBD1. CDR1 is LGHNT and CDR2 is FRNRAP in the germline V gene. Losses at the gene ends were 5 bases for V and 4 bases for J; bases not matched to a gene: 12. The CDR3 has 17 residues. The CDR3, as DNA: TGTGCTAGTGGTCCAATCCCGGGACAGGATTTCACCGGGGAGCTGTTTTTT. It codes for CASGPIPGQDFTGELFF.

In its sample, this clone was seen a few times. The chain is built from TRBV2 and TRBJ2-5, with D maybe TRBD1 (6 bases). The V end was cut by 5 bases, the J end by 1 base, with 17 bases between. Germline V gives CDR1 SNHLY, CDR2 FYNNEI. The CDR3 is 16 amino acids. The CDR3 sequence is CASSYTLRDIQETQYF. In nucleotides, the CDR3 is TGTGCCAGCAGTTACACCCTACGGGACATCCAAGAGACCCAGTACTTC.

Written as DNA, the CDR3 is TGTGCCAGCAGCCCCTCCGGTGGCGGGAGGTTAAATACGCAGTATTTT. Protein product: CASSPSGGGRLNTQYF. The rearrangement links TRBV7-3 to TRBJ2-3; 8 bases agree with TRBD2. V lost 5 bases, J lost 7 bases, and 14 bases stayed unmatched. Per germline, CDR1 SGHTA and CDR2 FQGTGA. The CDR3 contains 16 residues.

The genes are TRBV18 and TRBJ1-4; D gene uncertain. Germline-derived CDR1 and CDR2 are KGHSH and LQKENI. The V and J ends lost 3 bases and 8 bases respectively, with 13 bases between them. The CDR3 is 14 amino acids. CDR3 sequence (DNA): TGTGCCAGCTCACCTGACACCTTCAGGGAAAAACTGTTTTTT. Amino acids: CASSPDTFREKLFF.

This clone was picked up a small number of times. This chain connects TRBV5-4 to TRBJ2-2; 9 bases agree with TRBD1. The CDR3 has 17 amino acids. The germline gives CDR1 SGHNT, CDR2 YYREEE (reference sequence). J lost 5 bases, V lost 2 bases, and 10 bases had no gene match. The CDR3 spells CASSFGLGTGSTGELFF. CDR3 bases: TGTGCCAGCAGCTTTGGCCTCGGGACAGGGAGTACCGGGGAGCTGTTTTTT.

This chain connects TRBV11-1 to TRBJ2-4, with 9 nucleotides matching TRBD1. V lost 5 bases, J lost 5 bases, and 4 bases stayed unmatched. The CDR3 loop spans 14 amino acids. In germline, CDR1 is SGHAT, CDR2 FQDESV (reference sequence). This CDR3 reads CASSRDRVENIQYF. The DNA for the CDR3 is TGTGCCAGCAGCCGGGACAGGGTTGAAAACATTCAGTACTTC.

The chain couples TRBV19 to TRBJ1-2; tentatively, D is TRBD1 (5 bases). V gave up 8 bases and J gave up 7 bases, with 20 bases separating them. This CDR3 is 14 amino acids long. Germline CDR1 LNHDA, CDR2 SQIVND (reference sequence). CDR3 sequence (DNA): TGTGCCAGTCTGCCGGGCGGGACGTGGAGTGGCTACACCTTC. Amino acid sequence: CASLPGGTWSGYTF.

The sample holds one count of this clone. The V gene is TRBV2, the J gene TRBJ1-5; no clear D. Deletions cut 2 bases from V and 7 bases from J, with 6 bases between. The CDR3 is 12 residues long. Germline V gives CDR1 SNHLY, CDR2 FYNNEI. This CDR3 reads CASSEHEQPQHF. Here the CDR3 DNA reads TGTGCCAGCAGTGAACACGAGCAGCCCCAGCATTTT.

The chain is built from TRBV5-8 and TRBJ1-2; D remains ambiguous. The CDR3 has 15 residues. The germline V gene has CDR1 SGHTS and CDR2 YDEGEE. V gave up 2 bases and J gave up 4 bases, with 15 bases separating them. CDR3 DNA sequence: TGTGCCAGCAGCTTTCAGCAGGCTGAATTCTATGGCTACACCTTC. Protein product: CASSFQQAEFYGYTF. Together with reference TRBV5-8 and TRBJ1-2, the CDR3 gives the full variable domain: EAGVTQSPTHLIKTRGQQATLRCSPISGHTSVYWYQQALGLGLQFLLWYDEGEERNRGNFPPRFSGRQFPNYSSELNVNALELEDSALYLCASSFQQAEFYGYTFGSGTRLTVV.

The rearrangement links TRBV27 to TRBJ1-6, with no clear D. V was cut by 3 bases and J by 9 bases, with 9 bases left in between. This CDR3 has 13 amino acids. Germline-derived CDR1 and CDR2 are MNHEY and SMNVEV (reference sequence). The CDR3 reads CASSFSGSSPLHF. The CDR3 DNA reads TGTGCCAGCAGTTTTTCCGGTTCTTCACCCCTCCACTTT.

This chain joins TRBV30 and TRBJ1-4, with TRBD1 as a possible D gene (6 bases). In germline, CDR1 is GTSNPN, CDR2 SVGIG (reference sequence). Trimming stripped 3 bases from V and 4 bases from J, with 9 bases between. The CDR3 totals 13 residues. The CDR3 loop is CAWRVQGNEKLFF. The CDR3 DNA follows: TGTGCCTGGAGGGTACAGGGTAATGAAAAACTGTTTTTT.

The rearrangement links TRBV5-6 to TRBJ1-1; 9 nucleotides agree with TRBD1. This CDR3 is built from 15 residues. The V gene end was trimmed by 4 bases and the J gene end by 7 bases; junction bases not matched to a gene: 11. Germline V gene data show CDR1 as SGHDT and CDR2 as YYEEEE. The CDR3 nucleotides read TGTGCCAGCAGCATAATCACAGGGGGCCGCGGTGAAGCTTTCTTT. Its protein product is CASSIITGGRGEAFF.

V gene TRBV7-2 combines with J gene TRBJ1-2; 7 bases are a match to TRBD1. The CDR3 has 17 residues. Germline CDR1 SGHTA, CDR2 FQGNSA. Trimming at V came to 1 base and at J to 5 bases, leaving 13 bases not matched to a gene. CDR3 sequence reads: CASSLGGVDRVGYGYTF. The CDR3 DNA is TGTGCCAGCAGCTTAGGGGGGGTCGACAGGGTCGGATATGGCTACACCTTC.

A few counts support this clone. CDR3 in amino acids: CSATLQGGTEAFF. The CDR3 nucleotides are TGCAGCGCTACATTACAGGGTGGCACTGAAGCTTTCTTT. The chain couples TRBV29-1 to TRBJ1-1; TRBD1 might be the D (6 bases). From germline, CDR1 is SQVTM and CDR2 ANQGSEA. The V end lost 7 bases, the J end lost 4 bases, and 16 bases lay between the germline ends. This CDR3 region has 13 residues.

The chain recombines TRBV10-1 with TRBJ2-3; D may be TRBD2 (6 bases). CDR1 and CDR2 (germline): WNHNN, SYGVQD (reference sequence). There are 14 residues in the CDR3. Deletions cut 0 bases from V and 6 bases from J, with 10 bases between. CDR3 nucleotides: TGCGCCAGCAGTGAGTCTGGGGGGAGGGATACGCAGTATTTT. Its protein product is CASSESGGRDTQYF.

The DNA of the CDR3 is TGCAGCGTTTGGGGGCCCCTGCGGGGACAGGGCTATGGCTACACCTTC. Translating gives CSVWGPLRGQGYGYTF. The chain is built from TRBV29-1 and TRBJ1-2, with 9 bases identical to TRBD1. The germline CDR1 and CDR2 sequences are SQVTM and ANQGSEA. This CDR3 spans 16 amino acids. Trimming removed 5 bases from V and 4 bases from J; junction bases left unmatched: 14. Complete variable domain (other parts from reference TRBV29-1 and TRBJ1-2): SAVISQKPSRDICQRGTSLTIQCQVDSQVTMMFWYRQQPGQSLTLIATANQGSEATYESGFVIDKFPISRPNLTFSTLTVSNMSPEDSSIYLCSVWGPLRGQGYGYTFGSGTRLTVV.